This is a list of T cell receptor beta chains from one sample in a study of human T cells and chemical hapten exposure. A single record per CDR3 protein comes from TCRdb applying MiXCR to the RACE reads. This table has a few hundred thousand distinct CDR3 sequences, around 6% appearing once. The input for sequencing was whole blood, taken in connection with sensitization to the hapten diphenylcyclopropenone (DPC). The source is a woman aged 18-30 years with alopecia areata. Some clones in this sample may be carry-over from other donors' samples. Both conserved end residues are part of each CDR3. Each record gives: D gene, clone size, J gene, V gene, CDR3 DNA, CDR3 protein. D genes are given only for firm matches. Clone size, where shown, is once, few, many, or a class for clones that have expanded.

>TRBD1|NA|TRBJ1-5|TRBV6-2/TRBV6-3
TGTGCCAGCAGTTACGGTCCGGACAGGTCCAATCAGCCCCAGCATTTT
CASSYGPDRSNQPQHF
>TRBD1|many|TRBJ1-4|TRBV10-3
TGTGCCATTCACTTGGGGGGACAGGGAAATGAAAAACTGTTTTTT
CAIHLGGQGNEKLFF
>TRBD2|few|TRBJ2-3|TRBV20-1
TGCAGTGCTAGAGATTGGTCTAGCGGGGGGGCCTATACGCAGTATTTT
CSARDWSSGGAYTQYF
>NA|many|TRBJ2-7|TRBV5-1
TGCGCCAGTAGGACCCCCGGGGGCTACGAGCAGTACTTC
CASRTPGGYEQYF
>NA|many|TRBJ1-1|TRBV4-3
TGCGCCAGCAGCCCGGATGCGAGGCCCGAGAACACTGAAGCTTTCTTT
CASSPDARPENTEAFF
>NA|few|TRBJ2-3|TRBV10-3
TGTGCCATCAGTGATTTTCCCAAATATCCGGGGGCCAGCACAGATACGCAGTATTTT
CAISDFPKYPGASTDTQYF
>NA|NA|TRBJ2-7|TRBV28
TGTGCGTCTAAACCTGGGGAGGCCGCGGGGGAGCAGTACTTC
CASKPGEAAGEQYF
>TRBD1|many|TRBJ1-4|TRBV4-2
TGTGCCAGCAGCAAAGGACAGGGGAATGAAAAACTGTTTTTT
CASSKGQGNEKLFF
>NA|many|TRBJ1-2|TRBV28
TGTGCCAGCAGTTTAATTGCTTCGGGGGGTTATGGCTACACCTTC
CASSLIASGGYGYTF
>NA|few|TRBJ1-2|TRBV28
TGTGCCAGCAGTTCGTCAGGGGATTATGGCTACACCTTC
CASSSSGDYGYTF
>NA|few|TRBJ2-1|TRBV28
TGTGCCAGCAGCGGCGGGACGATGAACAATGAGCAGTTCTTC
CASSGGTMNNEQFF
>NA|many|TRBJ1-5|TRBV6-6
TGTGCCAGCAGTCCCATAGACTTCAATCAGCCCCAGCATTTT
CASSPIDFNQPQHF
>TRBD2|NA|TRBJ2-3|TRBV7-2
TGTGCCAGCAGACAAAGGACTAGCGGGGGTAAAGGTGGAGATACGCAGTATTTT
CASRQRTSGGKGGDTQYF
>NA|many|TRBJ2-3|TRBV12-3/TRBV12-4
TGTGCCAGCAGCCTTGGGGCGGAGGATACGCAGTATTTT
CASSLGAEDTQYF
>TRBD2|NA|TRBJ2-7|TRBV4-2
TGTGCCAGCAGCCACGCCGGGACTAGCGGGGGCTACGAGCAGTACTTC
CASSHAGTSGGYEQYF
>NA|many|TRBJ2-3|TRBV7-9
TGTGCCGCGCGGGCCCGGGGCACAGATACGCAGTATTTT
CAARARGTDTQYF
>NA|NA|TRBJ1-5|TRBV6-6
TGTGCCAGCAACGACGCCGGTGGTTTCGGCAATCAGCCCCAGCATTTT
CASNDAGGFGNQPQHF
>NA|few|TRBJ2-2|TRBV6-2/TRBV6-3
TGTGCCAGCAGTAAGCTATCGAACACCGGGGAGCTGTTTTTT
CASSKLSNTGELFF
>NA|NA|TRBJ2-7|TRBV14
TGTGCCAGCAGGAGGCAGGCCGAGCGGTGGTACTTC
CASRRQAERWYF
>TRBD1|few|TRBJ1-2|TRBV12-3/TRBV12-4
TGTGCCAGCACTATGGGACAGGGGGCACTCTATGGCTACACCTTC
CASTMGQGALYGYTF
>TRBD2|NA|TRBJ2-3|TRBV7-6
TGTGCCAGCAGCTTAGAAGGACTAGCGGGGGGAGGAACAGATACGCAGTATTTT
CASSLEGLAGGGTDTQYF
>NA|many|TRBJ1-5|TRBV20-1
TGCAGTGCTAGAGATACGGTAACAAATCAGCCCCAGCATTTT
CSARDTVTNQPQHF
>NA|NA|TRBJ2-1|TRBV12-3/TRBV12-4
TGTGCCAGCAGTTTACAGATTGAGCAGTTCTTC
CASSLQIEQFF
>TRBD1|many|TRBJ1-2|TRBV28
TGTGCCACCACCACCCCGTTGGCAGGGGGATTGAGTGGCTACACCTTC
CATTTPLAGGLSGYTF
>NA|many|TRBJ2-7|TRBV6-2/TRBV6-3
TGTGCCAGCACCGATGGGGGACACGAGCAGTACTTC
CASTDGGHEQYF
>NA|many|TRBJ2-5|TRBV28
TGTGCCAGCAGTATCACGCTGGGCCAAGAGACCCAGTACTTC
CASSITLGQETQYF
>NA|many|TRBJ1-5|TRBV12-3/TRBV12-4
TGTGCCAGCAGTGCAGACACTTATAGCAATCAGCCCCAGCATTTT
CASSADTYSNQPQHF
>TRBD1|few|TRBJ1-5|TRBV6-6
TGTGCCAGCAGTAAAGACAGGGGGCATGAGCCCCAGCATTTT
CASSKDRGHEPQHF
>TRBD2|NA|TRBJ2-5|TRBV12-3/TRBV12-4
TGTGCCAGTCGCGGGGGAGAGGCCCAGTACTTC
CASRGGEAQYF
>NA|once|TRBJ2-1|TRBV7-2
TGTGCCAGCAGCTTAAAAGGGCAGACGCAGGTGCAGTTCTTC
CASSLKGQTQVQFF
>NA|few|TRBJ1-6|TRBV12-3/TRBV12-4
TGTGCCAGCAAATCTACGGGGGGCTTTCCCAATTCACCCCTCCACTTT
CASKSTGGFPNSPLHF
>NA|NA|TRBJ2-1|TRBV5-4
TGTGCCAGCAGCTTGGCCGAAGGGGGGGCCTCCTACAATGAGCAGTTCTTC
CASSLAEGGASYNEQFF
>NA|many|TRBJ2-2|TRBV7-2
TGTGCCAGCAGCTTAGACCCTAGCCTCAACACCGGGGAGCTGTTTTTT
CASSLDPSLNTGELFF
>NA|many|TRBJ1-1|TRBV5-6
TGTGCCAGCAGCTTTCGATCGGGGTACACTGAAGCTTTCTTT
CASSFRSGYTEAFF
>TRBD2|NA|TRBJ2-3|TRBV4-3
TGCGCCAGCAGCCAAGATAGGCTAGCGGGGAGGGGCGCAGATACGCAGTATTTT
CASSQDRLAGRGADTQYF
>TRBD2|NA|TRBJ2-1|TRBV5-1
TGCGCCAGCAGCCTCTTGCGGGGGGGCCCGGGAGAGCAGTTCTTC
CASSLLRGGPGEQFF
>NA|many|TRBJ1-5|TRBV4-3
TGCGCCAGCAGCTTGAACGGGGAGAATCAGCCCCAGCATTTT
CASSLNGENQPQHF
>TRBD1|NA|TRBJ2-3|TRBV11-3
TGTGCCAGCAGCTTGCCTAATGACAGGGGCCGCCTCACAGATACGCAGTATTTT
CASSLPNDRGRLTDTQYF
>TRBD1|NA|TRBJ1-3|TRBV3-1
TGTGCCAGCAGCCGGTATTCTTTAGCGGGACAGAAGAGCTCTGGAAACACCATATATTTT
CASSRYSLAGQKSSGNTIYF
>NA|many|TRBJ2-2|TRBV28
TGTGCCAGCAGTTCGCTACTTCAGGGTTTGGCCGGGGAGCTGTTTTTT
CASSSLLQGLAGELFF
>NA|many|TRBJ1-2|TRBV10-3
TGTGCCATCGGGGCGGAAAGGAACTATGGCTACACCTTC
CAIGAERNYGYTF
>NA|NA|TRBJ2-5|TRBV28
TGTGCCAGCAGCTCGGAGACCCAGTACTTC
CASSSETQYF